This T cell receptor beta chain was identified in a study of T-cell reconstitution after alpha-beta-depleted transplantation in children. This clonotype came up a few times. Its target is not known. Study-wide results and caveats: Several hundred expanded graft clones reportedly supplied alpha-beta T cells about two months after transplant.

The authors prepared the TCRbeta library with unique molecular identifiers. Via MiXCR, TCRdb re-called the PCR reads, giving one row per CDR3 protein. Of 90,000 to 130,000 distinct CDR3 sequences in the sample, approximately 6.6% were seen once. The CDR3 length is 13 residues. Trimming pared 6 bases from V and 3 bases from J, leaving 12 bases between. The V gene's germline CDR1 is LNHDA and CDR2 SQIVND (reference sequence). The rearrangement links TRBV19 to TRBJ2-7; maybe TRBD1 (6 bases). This TCR came from a male patient aged 2-10 years who had a stem cell transplant for acute lymphoblastic leukemia, so the T cells may come from the graft donor. The source material was PBMCs, mostly from graft donor cells, sampled 360 days after TCRalphabeta/CD19-depleted stem cell transplant. The DNA for the CDR3 is TGTGCCAGTAGCCCCGGGACATACTACGAGCAGTACTTC. It is translated as CASSPGTYYEQYF.